This T cell receptor beta chain emerged from a study of Ad26.COV2.S vaccination and SARS-CoV-2 variants. Study details: Donor had been placed in the Ad26.COV2.S arm of the COV1001 trial.

Produced via immunoSEQ multiplex PCR; TCRdb's table is partial and in-frame only. In the table there are roughly 400,000 clones, approximately 89% of which are singletons. As for treatment: some 20 received Ad26.COV2.S at low or high dose, single or two shots; 5 received placebo; per-sample allocation not given. The samples were gathered on day 63 after the first injection of vaccine or placebo. About this clone itself: Antigen unknown.

Broader study findings: Reports say spike-specific CD8+ and CD4+ T cell responses covered substantial breadth after vaccination.

The V and J ends lost 6 bases and 4 bases, in that order; junction bases with no gene match: 10. Germline CDR1 and CDR2: LNHDA and SQIVND (reference sequence). The CDR3 has 16 amino acids. This TCR came from a person between 18 and 59 years old who received the Ad26.COV2.S COVID-19 vaccine or a placebo. The chain employs TRBV19 and TRBJ2-2; 8 positions match TRBD1. Sequenced material: peripheral blood, taken in a trial of Ad26.COV2.S vaccine versus placebo. In DNA form, the CDR3 reads TGTGCCAGTAGCGGCTCAAGGACAGGGTCCACCGGGGAGCTGTTTTTT. This sequence encodes CASSGSRTGSTGELFF.